This T cell receptor beta chain is drawn from a study of blood T cells in healthy people across ages. In the case of this clonotype: Its cognate antigen is unknown. A clone one base away is much larger, so this may be a read error.

Per the germline V gene, CDR1 is SQVTM and CDR2 is ANQGSEA. This CDR3 region has 12 residues. V shed 7 bases and J shed 1 base, with 10 bases lying between them. Study-level points and caveats: Both higher diversity and more naive CD4+ cells marked long-lived donors when set against aged donors.

Primers used in a second PCR of about 7 to 12 cycles were a sample-barcoded 5' primer and a J-beta primer mix. Each CDR3 protein gets one entry after TCRdb re-called the 5' RACE reads with MiXCR. The table lists approximately 680,000 distinct CDR3 sequences, roughly 32% of them singletons, with 15% in the top ten. Sequenced sample: blood. The sequence came from a woman over 75 in good health. The rearrangement links TRBV29-1 to TRBJ2-5; D gene ambiguous. The CDR3 region is CSGNRVQETQYF. The CDR3 coding sequence is TGCAGCGGGAACAGAGTCCAAGAGACCCAGTACTTC.